The clone carrying this T cell receptor (beta chain) was recorded only once. This sample stems from a study of blood T cell repertoires in COVID-19. As processed by the authors: Reference gene primer amplification gave estimated nucleated cell counts. The repertoire was sequenced with immunoSEQ multiplex PCR; TCRdb's copy has only in-frame clones and lacks some. That table is the source of V, J and clone size, and D and trimming were worked out from the DNA. This table holds fewer than 300,000 clones, 80% to 95% found once. The TCR comes from a woman aged 30 to 39 who had recovered from COVID-19. Sequenced input: PBMCs or T cells enriched from blood (not recorded which).

Here the CDR3 reads CASSLGVVRTTTEQYF. The CDR3 region has the DNA TGTGCCAGCAGCTTAGGAGTGGTCAGGACAACTACTGAGCAGTACTTC. This chain uses TRBV11-2 with TRBJ2-7; a possible D gene is TRBD1 (5 bases). V lost 1 base and J lost 7, with 20 bases in between. From germline, CDR1 is SGHAT and CDR2 FQNNGV. The CDR3 covers 16 residues. Together with reference TRBV11-2 and TRBJ2-7, the CDR3 gives the full variable domain: EAGVAQSPRYKIIEKRQSVAFWCNPISGHATLYWYQQILGQGPKLLIQFQNNGVVDDSQLPKDRFSAERLKGVDSTLKIQPAKLEDSAVYLCASSLGVVRTTTEQYFGPGTRLTVT.